This T cell receptor (beta chain) is from a study of shared clonotypes between healthy human individuals. Donation came from healthy HIV-negative adults that had no recent acute infections or vaccinations. TCRdb's table, derived via immunoSEQ multiplex PCR, lists solely in-frame clones and lacks some. The sample consists of 2 million to 2.5 million clones, around 93% of them appearing once. This clone was seen just once. This clonotype was obtained from a young man in good health. Some clones in this sample may be carry-over from other donors' samples. Sequencing used naive CD4+ T cells from PBMCs. Subset: CD45RA+ positively selected.

The CDR3 spells CASSFSGASTDTQYF. The CDR3 DNA reads as TGTGCCAGCAGTTTTTCAGGGGCCAGCACAGATACGCAGTATTTT. The chain has TRBV28 and TRBJ2-3, with a tentative D call TRBD1 (6 bases). Germline CDR1 is MDHEN and CDR2 is SYDVKM. V was cut by 3 bases and J by 0 bases, with 10 bases left in between. The CDR3 extends over 15 amino acids.